These 17 T cell receptor beta chains came from one sample sequenced in a study of T cell responses to AZD1222 COVID-19 vaccine. TCRdb's table, derived via immunoSEQ multiplex PCR, lists solely in-frame clones and lacks some. The sample includes about 100,000 clones, 85% to 90% of them seen just once. The source was peripheral blood, collected on day 0 of AZD1222 vaccination. These receptors were obtained from an adult in good health.

This sequence joins TRBV5-1 and TRBJ2-1, with 8 bases aligning to TRBD1. Germline-derived CDR1 and CDR2 are SGHRS and YFSETQ. With V trimmed by 0 bases and J by 4 bases, 3 bases remained unmatched. This CDR3 is built from 15 residues. The CDR3 is CASSLEGQGYNEQFF. As DNA, the CDR3 is TGCGCCAGCAGCTTGGAAGGACAGGGTTACAATGAGCAGTTCTTC. Using reference TRBV5-1 and TRBJ2-1 for the parts outside the CDR3, the full variable domain is KAGVTQTPRYLIKTRGQQVTLSCSPISGHRSVSWYQQTPGQGLQFLFEYFSETQRNKGNFPGRFSGRQFSNSRSEMNVSTLELGDSALYLCASSLEGQGYNEQFFGPGTRLTVL.

The table lists this clone with a count of one. The chain joins TRBV3-1 (or the pseudogene TRBV3-2) to TRBJ1-3; D gene ambiguous. Trimming removed 4 bases at V and 2 bases at J, with 12 bases between. The germline V gene has CDR1 LGHDT and CDR2 YNNKEL (reference sequence). This CDR3 region has 15 residues. CDR3: CASSLPRGAGNTIYF. The CDR3 nucleotides are TGTGCCAGCAGCCTGCCCCGGGGTGCTGGAAACACCATATATTTT.

Comments on this clone: Other DNA sequences in the same sample also yield this CDR3. The chain couples TRBV11-2 to TRBJ1-2; TRBD1 is a possible D gene (6 bases). Trimming took 5 bases from V and 3 from J, leaving 10 bases between them. CDR3 length: 13 amino acids. Looked up from germline, CDR1 is SGHAT and CDR2 is FQNNGV. CDR3 nucleotide sequence: TGTGCCAGCAGCCCCGCAGGGGACTATGGCTACACCTTC. Protein product: CASSPAGDYGYTF.

The chain recombines TRBV19 with TRBJ1-5; tentatively, D is TRBD1 (5 bases). V shed 6 bases and J shed 4 bases, with 10 bases lying between them. Germline V gives CDR1 LNHDA, CDR2 SQIVND (reference sequence). CDR3 length: 13 residues. The CDR3 DNA reads as TGTGCCAGTAGGAACGCAGGGAATCAGCCCCAGCATTTT. This sequence encodes CASRNAGNQPQHF.

This clone was recorded once. The chain links TRBV7-9 to TRBJ2-1, with TRBD1 matching over 7 bases. The CDR3 loop spans 16 amino acids. Trimming took 4 bases from V and 4 from J; bases not matched to a gene: 10. CDR1 and CDR2 from the germline V gene are SEHNR and FQNEAQ (reference sequence). As DNA, the CDR3 is TGTGCCAGCAGCTCGACAGGGCTAACTTCTTACAATGAGCAGTTCTTC. It specifies CASSSTGLTSYNEQFF.

The chain recombines TRBV5-1 with TRBJ1-2; tentatively, D is TRBD1 (5 bases). Trimming cost V 3 bases and J 2 bases, with 17 bases left between them. This CDR3 region has 16 residues. Germline V lookup: CDR1 SGHRS, CDR2 YFSETQ. The CDR3 nucleotides are TGCGCCAGCAGCTCCACCGGGGAGGGGCAAAACTATGGCTACACCTTC. Residues: CASSSTGEGQNYGYTF. Drawing the rest from reference TRBV5-1 and TRBJ1-2, the complete variable domain is KAGVTQTPRYLIKTRGQQVTLSCSPISGHRSVSWYQQTPGQGLQFLFEYFSETQRNKGNFPGRFSGRQFSNSRSEMNVSTLELGDSALYLCASSSTGEGQNYGYTFGSGTRLTVV.

The chain couples TRBV7-2 to TRBJ2-3; no firm D call. The CDR3 loop spans 14 amino acids. Trimming left V 1 base short and J 1 base short, with 6 bases between. Germline V gene lookup returns CDR1 SGHTA and CDR2 FQGNSA. This CDR3 is CASSLEARTDTQYF. The CDR3 DNA follows: TGTGCCAGCAGCTTAGAGGCTCGCACAGATACGCAGTATTTT.

V usage is TRBV7-2 and J usage is TRBJ2-3; 10 bases align to TRBD2. V lost 5 bases, J lost 2 bases, and 10 bases stayed unmatched. The CDR3 has 17 amino acids. The V gene's germline CDR1 is SGHTA and CDR2 FQGNSA. This CDR3 is CASSPRLAGHLTDTQYF. CDR3 sequence (DNA): TGTGCCAGCAGCCCACGACTAGCGGGCCATCTCACAGATACGCAGTATTTT.

The V gene is TRBV3-1 (or the pseudogene TRBV3-2), the J gene TRBJ1-2; 8 nucleotides align to TRBD1. CDR3 length equals 13 residues. V dropped 6 bases and J dropped 4; count of bases not matched to a gene: 4. Germline V gene sequence: CDR1 LGHDT, CDR2 YNNKEL (reference sequence). CDR3 amino acids: CASRDRGSYGYTF. As DNA, the CDR3 is TGTGCCAGCAGAGACAGGGGTTCCTATGGCTACACCTTC.

The chain carries TRBV7-2 and TRBJ1-1; D might be TRBD1 (6 bases). Germline V gene lookup returns CDR1 SGHTA and CDR2 FQGNSA. This CDR3 comprises 14 residues. V lost 4 bases to trimming and J lost 8 bases, with 17 bases between them. This CDR3 is CASSSKGEGREAFF. The CDR3 DNA reads as TGTGCCAGCAGCTCCAAGGGGGAGGGGAGGGAAGCTTTCTTT.

This CDR3 is CASWVGTAYGTEAFF. CDR3 DNA sequence: TGTGCCAGCTGGGTGGGAACCGCCTATGGCACTGAAGCTTTCTTT. The V and J genes are TRBV18 and TRBJ1-1, with unresolved D. The CDR3 sequence is 15 residues long. Trimming removed 7 bases at V and 4 bases at J, with 19 bases between. The germline CDR1 and CDR2 sequences are KGHSH and LQKENI.

The genes are TRBV7-8 and TRBJ2-1; the D gene is possibly TRBD2 (5 bases). The V gene's germline CDR1 is SGHVS and CDR2 FQNEAQ. This CDR3 is built from 15 residues. V was pared by 5 bases and J by 5 bases, with 16 bases between. CDR3 loop: CASSPLSDGDNEQFF. CDR3 DNA: TGTGCCAGCAGCCCCCTAAGCGACGGGGACAATGAGCAGTTCTTC.

The chain couples TRBV10-3 to TRBJ1-2; 8 bases are a match to TRBD1. After removal of 2 bases from V and 4 bases from J, the junction contained 3 bases not matched to a gene. This CDR3 is built from 14 residues. CDR1 and CDR2 (germline): ENHRY, SYGVKD. CDR3 in amino acids: CAISEGQGVYGYTF. The CDR3 DNA is TGTGCCATCAGTGAGGGACAGGGTGTCTATGGCTACACCTTC.

This clone has a handful of counts. In DNA, the CDR3 is TGTGCCAGCAGTCGGGGCGTCGGGGGGACCGCTTTCTTT. As protein: CASSRGVGGTAFF. This chain connects TRBV27 to TRBJ1-1; weak D call: TRBD1 (5 bases). CDR3 length: 13 amino acids. V was trimmed by 5 bases and J by 11 bases, leaving 18 bases between them. Germline V CDR1 and CDR2: MNHEY, SMNVEV (reference sequence).

The chain employs TRBV7-8 and TRBJ1-4, with unresolved D. The CDR3 sequence is 14 residues long. From germline, CDR1 is SGHVS and CDR2 FQNEAQ. Trimming shortened V by 1 base and J by 4 bases, and 7 bases separated the two germline ends. The CDR3 DNA follows: TGTGCCAGCAGCTTAGGTTGGGGTAATGAAAAACTGTTTTTT. Protein sequence: CASSLGWGNEKLFF.

The V gene is TRBV19, the J gene TRBJ2-1; no firm D call. Germline CDR1 LNHDA, CDR2 SQIVND (reference sequence). V was clipped by 1 base and J by 5 bases, with 6 bases between them. This CDR3 has 13 residues. The DNA for the CDR3 is TGTGCCAGTAGTATAGGTCGGGACAATGAGCAGTTCTTC. This gives the protein CASSIGRDNEQFF.

This clone appeared a few times. The CDR3, as DNA: TGTGCCAGTAGTGCCCCGGGGAATTCACCCCTCCACTTT. Protein: CASSAPGNSPLHF. The chain recombines TRBV19 with TRBJ1-6; the D is unclear. CDR1 LNHDA and CDR2 SQIVND come from the germline V gene (reference sequence). Trimming cost V 5 bases and J 7 bases, with 9 bases left between them. CDR3 length: 13 amino acids.